Sequencing of this TCR beta chain was carried out in a study of blood T cell repertoires in COVID-19. For the study at large: Whether acute or convalescent, the COVID-19 samples came from the United States, Italy and Spain. PBMCs, B-cell-depleted T cells, or T cells provided the cDNA or gDNA that made up the material.

Only in-frame clones appear in the TCRdb table, and some are missing; sequencing was by immunoSEQ multiplex PCR. Of a few hundred thousand clones listed, roughly 90% are singletons. The sample consisted of peripheral blood. This TCR was recovered from a man between 60 and 75 years old with acute or convalescent COVID-19.

The CDR3 DNA reads TGTGCCAGCAGCATAAGGGTCCCACGGGGAGATACGCAGTATTTT. This encodes CASSIRVPRGDTQYF. The chain couples TRBV11-3 to TRBJ2-3; D is possibly TRBD2 (5 bases). Trimming cost V 5 bases and J 5 bases, with 17 bases left between them. CDR1 is SGHNT and CDR2 is YENEEA in the germline V gene. The CDR3 has 15 amino acids.